Listed below are T cell receptor beta chains from one sample, sequenced in a study of cytomegalovirus exposure and HLA in healthy donors. Produced via immunoSEQ multiplex PCR; TCRdb's table is partial and in-frame only. Here the sample table reports approximately 40,000 clones. Sequencing was performed on PBMCs. These receptors all stem from a woman in her thirties in good health and CMV-seronegative. CDR3s include the opening cysteine and the closing phenylalanine or tryptophan. The D gene is left open where the match is weak.

D gene | J gene | V gene | CDR3 DNA | CDR3 protein
TRBD1 | TRBJ1-2 | TRBV4-1 | TGCGCCAGCAGCTCCCGACAGGGAGAGGGCTATGGCTACACCTTC | CASSSRQGEGYGYTF
. | TRBJ2-6 | TRBV6-6 | TGTGCCAGCAGTCCCCAGGGGTACGGGGCCAACGTCCTGACTTTC | CASSPQGYGANVLTF
. | TRBJ1-1 | TRBV10-3 | TGTGCCATCAGGTTGGACAGTGAAGCTTTCTTT | CAIRLDSEAFF
TRBD2 | TRBJ2-1 | TRBV4-2 | TGTGCCAGCAGCCACCAGCGGGAGGGAGGCTACAATGAGCAGTTCTTC | CASSHQREGGYNEQFF
TRBD1 | TRBJ2-7 | TRBV2 | TGTGCCAGCATCCGGACAGGACCCTACTACGAGCAGTACTTC | CASIRTGPYYEQYF
TRBD2 | TRBJ2-7 | TRBV6-1 | TGTGCCAGCACTCTAGCGGGAGCCTCCTACGAGCAGTACTTC | CASTLAGASYEQYF
. | TRBJ1-5 | TRBV9 | TGTGCCAGCAGCGAGAATCCCGGGACAAATCAGCCCCAGCATTTT | CASSENPGTNQPQHF
. | TRBJ1-1 | TRBV6-5 | TGTGCCAGCAAGAGCAGGGGATACACTGAAGCTTTCTTT | CASKSRGYTEAFF
TRBD1 | TRBJ1-2 | TRBV7-3 | TGTGCCAGCAGCGATCCCGGGACAGGGGATGGCTACACCTTC | CASSDPGTGDGYTF
. | TRBJ2-3 | TRBV5-6 | TGTGCCAGCAGTTCCCCTGATACGCAGTATTTT | CASSSPDTQYF
. | TRBJ2-7 | TRBV4-2 | TGTGCCAGCAGCCAGGAAGGACAGCCGAGCTCCTACGAGCAGTACTTC | CASSQEGQPSSYEQYF
. | TRBJ2-7 | TRBV6-1 | TGTGCCAGCAGTGAGACCAGGGGTGGTTACGAGCAGTACTTC | CASSETRGGYEQYF
TRBD1 | TRBJ1-2 | TRBV30 | TGTGCCGGCCGGGACAGGGTTGGCGACACCTTC | CAGRDRVGDTF
. | TRBJ2-7 | TRBV5-1 | TGCGCCAGCAGCTCCGCCTACGAGCAGTACTTC | CASSSAYEQYF
. | TRBJ2-3 | TRBV10-3 | TGTGCCATCAGTGAGTCTGCGGAGAAGCTTACAGATACGCAGTATTTT | CAISESAEKLTDTQYF
TRBD2 | TRBJ2-1 | TRBV28 | TGTGCCAGCAGTTTACCAGCGGGAGTATATGAGCAGTTCTTC | CASSLPAGVYEQFF
. | TRBJ2-1 | TRBV5-4 | TGTGCCAGCAGCGCAGGGGACAATGAGCAGTTCTTC | CASSAGDNEQFF
. | TRBJ2-1 | TRBV28 | TGTGCCAGCAGCCCAGGGGACCGTGAGCAGTTCTTC | CASSPGDREQFF
. | TRBJ1-2 | TRBV14 | TGTGCCAGCAGCCGAGGCGGAGGACGCTATGGCTACACCTTC | CASSRGGGRYGYTF
. | TRBJ2-6 | TRBV2 | TGTGCCAGCAGTGAAAACGAGCTGTCCGGGGCCAACGTCCTGACTTTC | CASSENELSGANVLTF
. | TRBJ2-2 | TRBV19 | TGTGCCAGTAGTATCCTGCTAGCCGGGGAGCTGTTTTTT | CASSILLAGELFF
. | TRBJ2-1 | TRBV18 | TGTGCCAGCTCGCTAAAATATGAGCAGTTCTTC | CASSLKYEQFF
TRBD2 | TRBJ2-7 | TRBV11-2 | TGTGCCAGCAGAACCGGGGGAGCGGGAGGAGCCTACGAGCAGTACTTC | CASRTGGAGGAYEQYF
. | TRBJ2-7 | TRBV13 | TGTGCCAGCAGCTTAGGCCCCGAGGACAACGAGCAGTACTTC | CASSLGPEDNEQYF
TRBD1 | TRBJ1-4 | TRBV9 | TGTGCCAGCAGCGTAGCTGGCAGGGGGATTAATGAAAAACTGTTTTTT | CASSVAGRGINEKLFF
. | TRBJ2-3 | TRBV9 | TGTGCCAGCAGCGTAAGAGGGAAATTAGATACGCAGTATTTT | CASSVRGKLDTQYF
. | TRBJ1-2 | TRBV5-6 | TGTGCCAGCAGCTTGAAGTGGGCGTATGGCTACACCTTC | CASSLKWAYGYTF
TRBD1 | TRBJ1-2 | TRBV9 | TGTGCCAGCAGCTTAGGGACAGGACGTTATGGCTACACCTTC | CASSLGTGRYGYTF
. | TRBJ1-1 | TRBV19 | TGTGCCAGTAGAGACAGACACACTGAAGCTTTCTTT | CASRDRHTEAFF
TRBD1 | TRBJ2-7 | TRBV18 | TGTGCCAGCTCTCGAGGGGGACAGGGAGTTCACGAGCAGTACTTC | CASSRGGQGVHEQYF
. | TRBJ2-7 | TRBV4-3 | TGCGCCAGCAGGAACCAGGGCAGTGGTGGCGAGCAGTACTTC | CASRNQGSGGEQYF
. | TRBJ1-4 | TRBV4-2 | TGTGCCAGCAGCCAAGAGCCAGCGGGCAAAGAAAAACTGTTTTTT | CASSQEPAGKEKLFF